The present T cell receptor (beta chain) was sequenced within a study of OX40 agonist ivuxolimab in advanced cancers. Study details: It was ivuxolimab, an agonistic anti-OX40 (CD134) antibody, that patients were treated with. Mean age around 64 years, range about 20 to 79; 82.7% male. Prior anti-PD-1, anti-PD-L1 or anti-CTLA-4 therapy was allowed; 35% to 40% had some.

The CDR3 loop spans 16 amino acids. The germline CDR1 and CDR2 sequences are KGHSH and LQKENI. The V end lost 6 bases, the J end lost 1 base, and 15 bases lay between the germline ends. Comments on this clone: The antigen is not known.

Measured with immunoSEQ multiplex PCR; TCRdb has only the in-frame clones, and not every one. The profile shows tens of thousands of clones, around 83% of them singletons. Broader study findings: By week 6 at 0.1 to 3.0 mg/kg, blood CD4+ and CD8+ T cells had expanded clonally.

The receptor was derived from an adult with an advanced solid tumor such as melanoma, head and neck, liver or kidney cancer. The material sequenced was CD4+ or CD8+ T cells sorted from blood, taken in a trial of the OX40 agonist ivuxolimab. This chain connects TRBV18 to TRBJ2-2, with D possibly being TRBD1 (5 bases). CDR3 loop: CASSSQAIMNTGELFF. DNA for the CDR3: TGTGCCAGCTCTTCACAGGCTATCATGAACACCGGGGAGCTGTTTTTT.